This T cell receptor (beta chain) was identified in a study of T cell changes during pregnancy in multiple sclerosis (dated by TCRdb to between 2019 and 2020). About the investigation overall: The study examined how the T cell repertoire changed over the course of pregnancy in women with multiple sclerosis.

CDR1 and CDR2 (SGHNT, YYREEE) derive from the germline V gene (reference sequence). From cysteine to phenylalanine, the CDR3 is 12 amino acids long. Only the CDR3 DNA stays, 36 bases, in frame from base 1. V trim: 7 bases; J trim: 8 bases; unmatched bases: 8. Library preparation used the immunoSEQ multiplex PCR assay. The table comes from immuneACCESS by way of TCRdb, which keeps in-frame sequences with V and J called. Part of the clones is missing from these tables; in studies checked, under half for an unresolved V gene and the rest for unknown reasons. For this sample the table gives tens of thousands of clones, of which 93% were detected only once. Of the sample, about 4% is held by the ten largest clones. As to this clone: Its antigen is unknown. Per-base qualities were not stored, and no clone one base away is much larger.

The TCR was taken from a female donor with multiple sclerosis, enrolled in a pregnancy study. This sequence uses TRBV5-4 and TRBJ1-2; TRBD1 agrees with 7 junctional bases. The sequenced sample was CD8+ T cells from peripheral blood mononuclear cells, obtained after pregnancy. The CDR3 in this case is CASGNTGDGYTF. The nucleotide sequence is given as TGTGCCAGCGGAAATACAGGGGACGGCTACACCTTC.